Presented here are 5 T cell receptor beta chains from one specimen sequenced in a study of T cells in Graves' hyperthyroidism and ophthalmopathy. The investigators amplified TCR beta CDR3 regions from RNA transcripts. Carried out on the TCR CDR3, a first-round RT-PCR used the HTBI primer set. Each CDR3 protein gets one entry after TCRdb re-called the multiplex PCR reads with MiXCR. The sample records about 360,000 distinct CDR3 sequences, around 16% being singletons. Sequencing used blood. These TCRs come from a young woman with Graves' hyperthyroidism that later progressed to Graves' ophthalmopathy.

V is TRBV12-5 and J is TRBJ2-2, with 10 bases matching TRBD2. The CDR3 contains 21 residues. In germline, CDR1 is LGHNT, CDR2 FRNRAP. V lost 2 bases and J lost 3; bases outside the gene matches: 18. CDR3 nucleotide sequence: TGTGCTAGTGGTTTGTCGAAGGCCCAACTAGCGGGAAAGGGGGACACCGGGGAGCTGTTTTTT. Translating gives CASGLSKAQLAGKGDTGELFF.

This clonotype was counted many times. The rearrangement uses TRBV28 and TRBJ2-5; perhaps TRBD1 as D (5 bases). From germline, CDR1 is MDHEN and CDR2 SYDVKM. With 5 bases removed from V and 0 bases from J, the gap between germline ends came to 19 bases. The CDR3 extends over 17 amino acids. Here the CDR3 DNA reads TGTGCCAGCAGTGGAAAGACAGCCTATTGGTACCAAGAGACCCAGTACTTC. Encoded protein: CASSGKTAYWYQETQYF.

In this sample, this clonotype turned up many times. The V and J genes are TRBV6-1 and TRBJ2-1; 8 bases are shared with TRBD1. V was pared by 5 bases and J by 0 bases, with 12 bases of the junction left unmatched. This CDR3 is built from 18 residues. Germline CDR1 is MNHNS and CDR2 is SASEGT. DNA of the CDR3: TGTGCCAGCAGTTCGGGGGTACAGGGGGTTAGCTCCTACAATGAGCAGTTCTTC. This gives the protein CASSSGVQGVSSYNEQFF.

At least ten counts were recorded for this clonotype. The V call is TRBV6-6, the J call TRBJ1-5; D is unresolved. The CDR3 is 14 amino acids. The ends were cut back, 0 bases at V and 2 bases at J, with 5 bases in the middle. Germline CDR1 reads MNHNY; CDR2 reads SVGAGI (reference sequence). CDR3 DNA: TGTGCCAGCAGTTACTCGAACGGCAATCAGCCCCAGCATTTT. The encoded protein is CASSYSNGNQPQHF.

This clonotype was detected ten times or more. J is TRBJ2-1 and V is TRBV18; 9 bases are shared with TRBD1. Trimming cost V 5 bases and J 5 bases; bases outside gene matches: 10. Per germline, CDR1 KGHSH and CDR2 LQKENI. The CDR3 consists of 16 residues. CDR3 DNA: TGTGCCAGCTCAGGCCTCCGGGACAGGGTCGACAATGAGCAGTTCTTC. This sequence encodes CASSGLRDRVDNEQFF.